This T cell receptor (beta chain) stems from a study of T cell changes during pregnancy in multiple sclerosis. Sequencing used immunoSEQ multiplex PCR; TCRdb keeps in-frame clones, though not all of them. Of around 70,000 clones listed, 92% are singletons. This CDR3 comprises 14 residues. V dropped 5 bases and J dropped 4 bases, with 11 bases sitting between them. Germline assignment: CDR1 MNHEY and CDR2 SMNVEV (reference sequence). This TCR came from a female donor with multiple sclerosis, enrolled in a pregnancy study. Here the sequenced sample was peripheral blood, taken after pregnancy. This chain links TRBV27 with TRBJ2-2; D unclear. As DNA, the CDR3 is TGTGCCAGCAGTACAAGCGAGGTCACCGGGGAGCTGTTTTTT. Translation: CASSTSEVTGELFF.